These 24 T cell receptor beta chains share one sample of origin, sequenced in a study of blood T cell repertoires in COVID-19. Data came from immunoSEQ multiplex PCR; TCRdb stores just in-frame clones and leaves some out. This sample has about 310,000 clones, with roughly 90% found just once. The source material was peripheral blood. The receptors derive from a man aged 18 to 30 with active or convalescent COVID-19.

This clone showed up many times. A clone one base away is much larger, so this may be a read error. The chain uses TRBV6-1 and TRBJ2-3, with TRBD1 matching 11 bases. The V gene end was trimmed by 1 base and the J gene end by 4 bases; junction bases not matched to a gene: 1. CDR1 and CDR2 from the germline V gene are MNHNS and SASEGT. CDR3 size: 15 residues. The CDR3, as DNA: TGTGCCAGCAGTGAAGGGACAGGGGGCGCAGATACGCAGTATTTT. Its protein is CASSEGTGGADTQYF.

This CDR3 is CASSGRQGRNGYTF. The CDR3 DNA follows: TGTGCCAGCAGCGGTCGACAGGGTAGAAATGGCTACACCTTC. The chain combines TRBV7-8 with TRBJ1-2, with TRBD1 identical over 7 bases. The ends lost 5 bases at V and 6 bases at J; junction bases unmatched: 9. The CDR3 is 14 amino acids. Germline CDR1 reads SGHVS; CDR2 reads FQNEAQ.

J is TRBJ1-6 and V is TRBV7-9; TRBD1 matches 9 bases. Trimming removed 3 bases from V and 5 bases from J; junction bases left unmatched: 11. CDR3 length equals 18 residues. Germline V CDR1 and CDR2: SEHNR, FQNEAQ (reference sequence). The chain's CDR3 is CASSLGRYRDRDNSPLHF. CDR3 DNA sequence: TGTGCCAGCAGCTTGGGCAGATACCGGGACAGGGATAATTCACCCCTCCACTTT. Filled out from reference TRBV7-9 and TRBJ1-6, the complete variable domain reads DTGVSQNPRHKITKRGQNVTFRCDPISEHNRLYWYRQTLGQGPEFLTYFQNEAQLEKSRLLSDRFSAERPKGSFSTLEIQRTEQGDSAMYLCASSLGRYRDRDNSPLHFGNGTRLTVT.

This chain connects TRBV5-4 to TRBJ1-1, with 7 bases that match TRBD1. The CDR3 runs 15 residues. Germline V gene data show CDR1 as SGHNT and CDR2 as YYREEE (reference sequence). V lost 4 bases to trimming and J lost 2 bases; unmatched junction nucleotides: 8. The DNA of the CDR3 is TGTGCCAGCAGCCTAGAGACAGGGAGCAACACTGAAGCTTTCTTT. This gives the protein CASSLETGSNTEAFF.

This clone showed up just once. The rearrangement links TRBV4-3 to TRBJ1-4; 10 bases are shared with TRBD1. This CDR3 is 14 amino acids long. Germline loops: CDR1 LGHNA, CDR2 YSLEER. The J segment lost 8 bases and the V segment lost 4 bases, leaving 4 bases of the junction unmatched. The CDR3 nucleotides are TGCGCCAGCAGCCTTGGACAGGGGGGAGAAAAACTGTTTTTT. Translated, it gives CASSLGQGGEKLFF.

The chain couples TRBV4-1 to TRBJ2-1; possibly TRBD2 for D (5 bases). Germline assignment: CDR1 MGHRA and CDR2 YSYEKL. Trimming took 3 bases from V and 3 from J, leaving 15 bases between them. The CDR3 covers 16 residues. This CDR3 reads CASSQGVAVDYNEQFF. In DNA form, the CDR3 reads TGCGCCAGCAGCCAGGGAGTGGCGGTAGACTACAATGAGCAGTTCTTC.

This clone was seen a few times. This chain joins TRBV27 and TRBJ1-2, with D perhaps matching TRBD1 (5 bases). The CDR3 sequence is 14 residues long. Trimming shortened V by 4 bases and J by 1 base, and 10 bases separated the two germline ends. CDR1 and CDR2 from the germline V gene are MNHEY and SMNVEV (reference sequence). The CDR3 is CASSSFGGNYGYTF. In nucleotides, the CDR3 is TGTGCCAGCAGTTCCTTCGGGGGTAACTATGGCTACACCTTC.

The chain recombines TRBV6-4 with TRBJ1-2, with D possibly being TRBD1 (5 bases). This CDR3 spans 15 amino acids. Germline V lookup: CDR1 MRHNA, CDR2 SNTAGT. Trimming shortened V by 6 bases and J by 1 base, and 15 bases separated the two germline ends. The CDR3 DNA sequence: TGTGCCAGCAGCCAAGAAATCAGGGTTAACTATGGCTACACCTTC. This encodes CASSQEIRVNYGYTF.

The rearrangement links TRBV9 to TRBJ2-3, with D maybe TRBD2 (6 bases). Per the germline V gene, CDR1 is SGDLS and CDR2 is YYNGEE. The CDR3 spans 16 residues. Trimming cost V 2 bases and J 4 bases, with 17 bases left between them. The CDR3 DNA is TGTGCCAGCAGCGTTATGATAGCGGAGCCTTCAGATACGCAGTATTTT. Its protein product is CASSVMIAEPSDTQYF. The full variable domain, with the rest looked up from reference TRBV9 and TRBJ2-3, is DSGVTQTPKHLITATGQRVTLRCSPRSGDLSVYWYQQSLDQGLQFLIQYYNGEERAKGNILERFSAQQFPDLHSELNLSSLELGDSALYFCASSVMIAEPSDTQYFGPGTRLTVL.

The rearrangement uses TRBV6-4 and TRBJ2-1; 11 bases are a match to TRBD2. The germline CDR1 and CDR2 sequences are MRHNA and SNTAGT. The trim removed 4 bases at V and 9 bases at J, leaving 14 bases unmatched. The CDR3 runs 17 residues. This chain's CDR3 is CASSASSLAGGSGEQFF. CDR3 sequence (DNA): TGTGCCAGCAGTGCATCTTCATTAGCGGGGGGGTCGGGTGAGCAGTTCTTC.

The chain's CDR3 is CASSSWGQASGNTIYF. CDR3 nucleotide sequence: TGTGCCAGCAGCTCATGGGGACAGGCCTCTGGAAACACCATATATTTT. V gene TRBV7-9 combines with J gene TRBJ1-3, with 8 bases fitting TRBD1. The germline V gene encodes CDR1 SEHNR and CDR2 FQNEAQ (reference sequence). The CDR3 length is 16 residues. Trimming at V came to 4 bases and at J to 0 bases, leaving 5 bases not matched to a gene. Full variable domain (remainder filled in from reference TRBV7-9 and TRBJ1-3): DTGVSQNPRHKITKRGQNVTFRCDPISEHNRLYWYRQTLGQGPEFLTYFQNEAQLEKSRLLSDRFSAERPKGSFSTLEIQRTEQGDSAMYLCASSSWGQASGNTIYFGEGSWLTVV.

The chain has TRBV28 and TRBJ1-5, with D possibly TRBD1 on 6 matching bases. Per the germline V gene, CDR1 is MDHEN and CDR2 is SYDVKM. The germline V and J ends were trimmed by 3 bases and 2 bases, with 23 bases remaining between them. The CDR3 is 19 residues long. CDR3 nucleotide sequence: TGTGCCAGCAGTTTTCGGTGGACACAGGGCCCCCGGGGCAATCAGCCCCAGCATTTT. Its translation is CASSFRWTQGPRGNQPQHF.

The DNA of the CDR3 is TGTGCCAGCAGTGAAGCGCGGACAGGGAACTACGAGCAGTACTTC. Translated, it gives CASSEARTGNYEQYF. The chain carries TRBV6-1 and TRBJ2-7; 8 bases map to TRBD1. The V gene end was trimmed by 0 bases and the J gene end by 3 bases; junction bases not matched to a gene: 4. CDR1 and CDR2 (germline): MNHNS, SASEGT. CDR3 size: 15 residues.

The J gene is TRBJ2-1, the V gene TRBV5-1; 13 positions match TRBD2. The CDR3 is made up of 15 amino acids. Germline V gene lookup returns CDR1 SGHRS and CDR2 YFSETQ. Germline trimming cut 2 bases from V and 8 bases from J; bases unmatched to any gene: 4. The CDR3 reads CASSLTSGGAHEQFF. The CDR3 DNA is TGCGCCAGCAGCTTAACTAGCGGGGGGGCCCATGAGCAGTTCTTC.

This clone showed up just a few times. The rearrangement uses TRBV2 and TRBJ1-5, with 8 positions matching TRBD1. This CDR3 contains 14 residues. CDR1 and CDR2 from the germline V gene are SNHLY and FYNNEI. Losses at the gene ends were 2 bases for V and 6 bases for J; bases not matched to a gene: 3. The CDR3 DNA sequence: TGTGCCAGCAGTGAACAGGGGGCAGTTCAGCCCCAGCATTTT. Its protein product is CASSEQGAVQPQHF.

This chain links TRBV6-5 with TRBJ2-3, with 9 positions matching TRBD2. Trimming cost V 0 bases and J 4 bases; bases outside gene matches: 2. CDR1 and CDR2 (germline): MNHEY, SVGAGI. The CDR3 runs to 15 residues. The CDR3, as DNA: TGTGCCAGCAGTTACTCTGCGGGGGGGGCAGATACGCAGTATTTT. Its translation is CASSYSAGGADTQYF.

This clone occurred a few times. The chain is built from TRBV2 and TRBJ1-1; 7 nucleotides agree with TRBD1. CDR1 and CDR2 from the germline V gene are SNHLY and FYNNEI. V gave up 10 bases and J gave up 1 base; unmatched junction bases: 6. This CDR3 is built from 13 residues. DNA of the CDR3: TGTGCCACAAAGACAGGGAAGAACACTGAAGCTTTCTTT. This sequence encodes CATKTGKNTEAFF.

The gene calls are TRBV5-1 and TRBJ2-3; 7 nucleotides line up with TRBD2. The CDR3 is 15 amino acids. The V segment lost 5 bases and the J segment 0 bases; nucleotides outside the gene matches: 6. Germline-derived CDR1 and CDR2 are SGHRS and YFSETQ. CDR3 nucleotide sequence: TGCGCCAGCAGTCCACTAGCGACTAGCACAGATACGCAGTATTTT. Protein product: CASSPLATSTDTQYF.

The chain links TRBV4-1 to TRBJ2-7; 7 bases are a match to TRBD2. The CDR3 runs to 16 residues. Germline V CDR1 and CDR2: MGHRA, YSYEKL. V lost 0 bases, J lost 0 bases, and 5 bases stayed unmatched. CDR3 amino acids: CASSQEWGGSSYEQYF. The CDR3 DNA follows: TGCGCCAGCAGCCAAGAATGGGGGGGGAGCTCCTACGAGCAGTACTTC.

This chain connects TRBV4-3 to TRBJ1-1; D ambiguous. The CDR3 spans 16 residues. The germline V and J ends were trimmed by 4 bases and 0 bases, with 15 bases remaining between them. The germline V gene encodes CDR1 LGHNA and CDR2 YSLEER. This chain's CDR3 is CASSLLPDTLNTEAFF. CDR3 coding DNA: TGCGCCAGCAGCCTTCTTCCCGACACGTTGAACACTGAAGCTTTCTTT.

In its sample, this clone was seen a few times. This chain links TRBV7-8 with TRBJ1-1; D ambiguous. CDR3 size: 13 residues. The germline CDR1 and CDR2 sequences are SGHVS and FQNEAQ. The germline V and J ends were trimmed by 5 bases and 6 bases, with 13 bases remaining between them. In DNA, the CDR3 is TGTGCCAGCAGCATTTCGGAACTAGCTGAAGCTTTCTTT. This gives the protein CASSISELAEAFF.

The chain combines TRBV15 with TRBJ1-5; a weak D match, TRBD1 (5 bases). The V end lost 1 base, the J end lost 4 bases, and 8 bases lay between the germline ends. Germline-derived CDR1 and CDR2 are LNHNV and YYDKDF (reference sequence). The CDR3 sequence is 14 residues long. Here the CDR3 DNA reads TGTGCCACCAGCAGAGGTCAGGGTAATCAGCCCCAGCATTTT. This translates into CATSRGQGNQPQHF.

This sequence joins TRBV11-2 and TRBJ2-7, with 9 bases matching TRBD1. Germline CDR1 SGHAT, CDR2 FQNNGV. This CDR3 region has 15 residues. Germline trimming cut 6 bases from V and 3 bases from J; bases unmatched to any gene: 9. The CDR3 region has the DNA TGTGCCAGCAGTCCTATCAAGGGACAGGGCTACGAGCAGTACTTC. It encodes CASSPIKGQGYEQYF.

On this clone: The same CDR3 is also encoded by other DNA sequences in this sample. The CDR3 DNA sequence: TGTGCCAGCAGTCTAGACAGGAGCTACGAGCAGTACTTC. Its protein is CASSLDRSYEQYF. The J gene is TRBJ2-7, the V gene TRBV7-9, with a weak D call TRBD1 (6 bases). Deletions cut 6 bases from V and 3 bases from J, with 12 bases between. CDR3 size: 13 residues. The germline V gene has CDR1 SEHNR and CDR2 FQNEAQ (reference sequence).